Each of the 25 T cell receptor beta chains below was sequenced from the same sample in a study of blood T cell repertoires in COVID-19 (dated by TCRdb to the early 2020s). The method behind the library was the immunoSEQ multiplex PCR assay. Sourced from immuneACCESS, this table was stored by TCRdb with only in-frame sequences that have V and J called. A share of the clones is absent; for the studies checked, an unresolved V gene accounts for under half, and the remainder has no known explanation. The sample contains around 78,000 clones, approximately 86% of them found a single time. The ten largest clones take up roughly 2% of the sample. Material for sequencing was peripheral blood. All receptors derive from a woman aged 55-69 years with acute or convalescent COVID-19.

This clone appeared a few times. The chain couples TRBV7-3 to TRBJ1-3, with D perhaps TRBD1 (6 bases). CDR1 and CDR2 from the germline V gene are SGHTA and FQGTGA. CDR3 length: 15 amino acids. Trimming took off 2 bases at V and 2 bases at J, with 10 bases between the two ends. The CDR3 region is CASSLPGETGNTIYF. The CDR3 nucleotides read TGTGCCAGCAGCTTACCAGGGGAGACTGGAAACACCATATATTTT.

This rearrangement joins TRBV5-6 to TRBJ2-2; a weak D match, TRBD2 (7 bases). The CDR3 loop spans 16 amino acids. Trimming cost V 0 bases and J 3 bases, with 12 bases left between them. Germline assignment: CDR1 SGHDT and CDR2 YYEEEE. The CDR3 sequence is CASSLGGGSHTGELFF. In DNA, the CDR3 is TGTGCCAGCAGCTTGGGCGGGGGCTCCCACACCGGGGAGCTGTTTTTT.

The rearrangement links TRBV2 to TRBJ1-1; a possible D gene is TRBD1 (5 bases). The CDR3 consists of 13 residues. CDR1 is SNHLY and CDR2 is FYNNEI in the germline V gene. Deletions cut 8 bases from V and 4 bases from J, with 14 bases between. The CDR3 protein is CASFRDPSTEAFF. CDR3 bases: TGTGCCAGCTTCAGGGATCCGAGCACTGAAGCTTTCTTT.

The V call is TRBV5-1, the J call TRBJ2-7, with 9 positions matching TRBD2. V gave up 0 bases and J gave up 2 bases; unmatched junction bases: 6. Germline loops: CDR1 SGHRS, CDR2 YFSETQ. The CDR3 spans 16 residues. CDR3 in amino acids: CASSLGGTSRAYEQYF. The DNA of the CDR3 is TGCGCCAGCAGCTTGGGGGGGACTAGCAGGGCCTACGAGCAGTACTTC.

V usage is TRBV28 and J usage is TRBJ1-1; weak D call: TRBD1 (6 bases). V was pared by 5 bases and J by 5 bases, with 15 bases between. Looked up from germline, CDR1 is MDHEN and CDR2 is SYDVKM. The CDR3 consists of 14 residues. This CDR3 is CASSIQGRGTEAFF. CDR3 nucleotide sequence: TGTGCCAGCAGTATACAGGGTAGGGGAACTGAAGCTTTCTTT.

The genes are TRBV3-1 (or the pseudogene TRBV3-2) and TRBJ2-7, with TRBD1 matching over 7 bases. After removal of 3 bases from V and 7 bases from J, the junction contained 18 bases not matched to a gene. The germline CDR1 and CDR2 sequences are LGHDT and YNNKEL (reference sequence). The length of the CDR3 is 17 residues. This CDR3 reads CASSHPAPGQNLREQYF. Written as DNA, the CDR3 is TGTGCCAGCAGCCACCCAGCACCGGGACAGAACCTTCGGGAGCAGTACTTC.

The genes are TRBV28 and TRBJ1-2; possibly TRBD1 for D (5 bases). Germline CDR1 MDHEN, CDR2 SYDVKM. This CDR3 is built from 14 residues. Trimming stripped 7 bases from V and 4 bases from J, with 16 bases between. The CDR3 reads CASKYPSDSYGYTF. The CDR3 DNA is TGTGCCAGCAAGTACCCCTCTGACAGCTATGGCTACACCTTC.

The chain carries TRBV11-2 and TRBJ2-3; D not resolved. The ends were cut back, 5 bases at V and 4 bases at J, with 10 bases in the middle. Per germline, CDR1 SGHAT and CDR2 FQNNGV. The CDR3 is made up of 13 amino acids. Here the CDR3 reads CASSRRLSDTQYF. CDR3 nucleotides: TGTGCCAGCAGCAGAAGACTGTCAGATACGCAGTATTTT.

The chain couples TRBV11-3 to TRBJ1-3; 8 nucleotides match TRBD1. With 4 bases clipped from V and 7 bases from J, the junction kept 15 bases outside the gene matches. In germline, CDR1 is SGHNT, CDR2 YENEEA. The length of the CDR3 is 17 residues. The chain's CDR3 is CASSSQASTGVGNTIYF. In DNA form, the CDR3 reads TGTGCCAGCAGCTCGCAGGCGTCGACAGGGGTGGGGAACACCATATATTTT. Variable domain in full (rest from reference TRBV11-3 and TRBJ1-3): EAGVVQSPRYKIIEKKQPVAFWCNPISGHNTLYWYLQNLGQGPELLIRYENEEAVDDSQLPKDRFSAERLKGVDSTLKIQPAELGDSAVYLCASSSQASTGVGNTIYFGEGSWLTVV.

V and J are TRBV2 and TRBJ1-2; TRBD1 aligns across 8 bases. Germline values: CDR1 SNHLY, CDR2 FYNNEI. CDR3 size: 14 residues. The J segment lost 4 bases and the V segment lost 3 bases, leaving 4 bases of the junction unmatched. CDR3 nucleotides: TGTGCCAGCAGTGATCAGGGGGCCTCCTATGGCTACACCTTC. Its protein product is CASSDQGASYGYTF.

The genes are TRBV28 and TRBJ2-3; 8 bases match TRBD2. Germline V gene sequence: CDR1 MDHEN, CDR2 SYDVKM. This CDR3 region has 15 residues. V was pared by 3 bases and J by 4 bases, with 6 bases of the junction left unmatched. Here the CDR3 DNA reads TGTGCCAGCAGTTTGGCCGGGAGGGGGGCAGATACGCAGTATTTT. Translating it yields CASSLAGRGADTQYF. Combining the CDR3 with reference TRBV28 and TRBJ2-3 gives the whole variable domain DVKVTQSSRYLVKRTGEKVFLECVQDMDHENMFWYRQDPGLGLRLIYFSYDVKMKEKGDIPEGYSVSREKKERFSLILESASTNQTSMYLCASSLAGRGADTQYFGPGTRLTVL.

V and J are TRBV3-1 (or the pseudogene TRBV3-2) and TRBJ2-6; D possibly corresponds to TRBD1 (5 bases). CDR1 and CDR2 from the germline V gene are LGHDT and YNNKEL (reference sequence). V lost 5 bases and J 4 bases, leaving 9 bases between the germline ends. CDR3 length: 14 residues. The CDR3 DNA reads TGTGCCAGCAGCGTAGGGGCCGGGGCCAACGTCCTGACTTTC. Protein: CASSVGAGANVLTF.

This chain uses TRBV7-3 with TRBJ1-1; no reliable D call. The CDR3 extends over 13 amino acids. CDR1 is SGHTA and CDR2 is FQGTGA in the germline V gene. Trimming took off 0 bases at V and 5 bases at J, with 7 bases between the two ends. CDR3 in amino acids: CASSLTEQTEAFF. In DNA form, the CDR3 reads TGTGCCAGCAGCTTAACTGAGCAAACTGAAGCTTTCTTT.

The rearrangement links TRBV30 to TRBJ2-5; D possibly corresponds to TRBD1 (5 bases). The CDR3 covers 12 residues. V lost 5 bases and J lost 3, with 10 bases in between. From germline, CDR1 is GTSNPN and CDR2 SVGIG (reference sequence). In nucleotides, the CDR3 is TGTGCCTGGGAGATAGGGGAAGAGACCCAGTACTTC. It yields the protein CAWEIGEETQYF.

CDR3 coding DNA: TGTGCCATCAGTGTGGGAGGGGCCAATCAGCCCCAGCATTTT. Its translation: CAISVGGANQPQHF. The chain couples TRBV10-3 to TRBJ1-5; D is perhaps TRBD1 (5 bases). CDR3 length: 14 amino acids. Germline CDR1 reads ENHRY; CDR2 reads SYGVKD. Trimming cost V 4 bases and J 3 bases, with 10 bases left between them.

The CDR3 sequence: CASSNPGYLFQGYTF. Here the CDR3 DNA reads TGTGCCAGCAGTAACCCAGGGTACCTCTTTCAAGGCTACACCTTC. The rearrangement joins TRBV6-5 to TRBJ1-2; D might be TRBD1 (5 bases). The V end lost 5 bases, the J end lost 8 bases, and 21 bases lay between the germline ends. This CDR3 spans 15 amino acids. Germline V CDR1 and CDR2: MNHEY, SVGAGI.

The chain uses TRBV28 and TRBJ1-4, with D possibly matching TRBD1 (6 bases). CDR3 size: 15 residues. V lost 2 bases to trimming and J lost 8 bases, with 15 bases between them. Germline values: CDR1 MDHEN, CDR2 SYDVKM. The DNA of the CDR3 is TGTGCCAGCAGTTTACCAGGGGCCGGGGAAGAAAAACTGTTTTTT. This encodes CASSLPGAGEEKLFF.

This rearrangement joins TRBV5-1 to TRBJ2-3; 12 nucleotides match TRBD2. Germline lookup yields CDR1 SGHRS and CDR2 YFSETQ. Trimming cost V 0 bases and J 5 bases; bases outside gene matches: 4. The CDR3 length is 16 residues. The CDR3 nucleotides read TGCGCCAGCAGCTTGGACCTAGCGGGAGGGGGAGATACGCAGTATTTT. As protein: CASSLDLAGGGDTQYF.

This clone was counted once. The chain joins TRBV30 to TRBJ2-7; tentatively, D is TRBD2 (8 bases). Germline V gene lookup returns CDR1 GTSNPN and CDR2 SVGIG (reference sequence). V gave up 2 bases and J gave up 4 bases, with 21 bases separating them. The CDR3 spans 16 residues. The DNA for the CDR3 is TGTGCCTGGAGTCCCCCTTGGATAGCGGGACAGTACGAGCAGTACTTC. It translates to CAWSPPWIAGQYEQYF.

In this sample, this clone turned up a few times. The genes are TRBV30 and TRBJ1-2; tentative D call: TRBD1 (6 bases). V lost 2 bases to trimming and J lost 3 bases, with 10 bases between them. Germline CDR1 is GTSNPN and CDR2 is SVGIG (reference sequence). This CDR3 spans 13 amino acids. The CDR3 DNA sequence: TGTGCCTGGAGTCAAAAGGGGGACTATGGCTACACCTTC. Its translation is CAWSQKGDYGYTF. The complete variable domain, with remaining parts taken from reference TRBV30 and TRBJ1-2, reads SQTIHQWPATLVQPVGSPLSLECTVEGTSNPNLYWYRQAAGRGLQLLFYSVGIGQISSEVPQNLSASRPQDRQFILSSKKLLLSDSGFYLCAWSQKGDYGYTFGSGTRLTVV.

This clone was seen a few times. The rearrangement uses TRBV15 and TRBJ1-1; D unclear. Between the trimmed V and J ends, which lost 8 bases and 1 base, there was a span of 11 bases. Germline-derived CDR1 and CDR2 are LNHNV and YYDKDF (reference sequence). The CDR3 runs to 13 residues. The CDR3 spells CATGVQTNTEAFF. Here the CDR3 DNA reads TGTGCCACCGGCGTACAGACGAACACTGAAGCTTTCTTT. The variable domain in full, with the rest retrieved from reference TRBV15 and TRBJ1-1, is DAMVIQNPRYQVTQFGKPVTLSCSQTLNHNVMYWYQQKSSQAPKLLFHYYDKDFNNEADTPDNFQSRRPNTSFCFLDIRSPGLGDTAMYLCATGVQTNTEAFFGQGTRLTVV.

The chain carries TRBV28 and TRBJ2-5, with a tentative D call TRBD1 (5 bases). Trimming cost V 5 bases and J 5 bases, with 12 bases left between them. The CDR3 length is 13 residues. Germline V gene sequence: CDR1 MDHEN, CDR2 SYDVKM. As DNA, the CDR3 is TGTGCCAGCAGTCTAGGGGTGGGGGAGACCCAGTACTTC. Translating gives CASSLGVGETQYF.

This clone has more than one count but fewer than ten. The chain joins TRBV7-2 to TRBJ1-2; D is ambiguous. Per the germline V gene, CDR1 is SGHTA and CDR2 is FQGNSA. The germline V and J ends were trimmed by 1 base and 2 bases, with 11 bases remaining between them. This CDR3 has 15 amino acids. Written as DNA, the CDR3 is TGTGCCAGCAGCTTAGTTTTAGCAAACAACTATGGCTACACCTTC. Amino acid sequence: CASSLVLANNYGYTF.

The V call is TRBV6-2 or TRBV6-3, the J call TRBJ1-1, with TRBD1 as a possible D gene (5 bases). Looked up from germline, CDR1 is MNHEY and CDR2 is SVGEGT. V lost 4 bases and J 0 bases, leaving 21 bases between the germline ends. The CDR3 runs 18 residues. In DNA, the CDR3 is TGTGCCAGCAGTTCCGGGGGGTACCTCAGGTTTATGAACACTGAAGCTTTCTTT. It is translated as CASSSGGYLRFMNTEAFF.

The chain uses TRBV10-3 and TRBJ2-6; D call uncertain. The V end was cut by 4 bases, the J end by 0 bases, with 4 bases between. CDR3 length equals 14 residues. Germline lookup yields CDR1 ENHRY and CDR2 SYGVKD. CDR3 protein: CAISVGSGANVLTF. The CDR3 DNA follows: TGTGCCATCAGTGTCGGCTCTGGGGCCAACGTCCTGACTTTC.